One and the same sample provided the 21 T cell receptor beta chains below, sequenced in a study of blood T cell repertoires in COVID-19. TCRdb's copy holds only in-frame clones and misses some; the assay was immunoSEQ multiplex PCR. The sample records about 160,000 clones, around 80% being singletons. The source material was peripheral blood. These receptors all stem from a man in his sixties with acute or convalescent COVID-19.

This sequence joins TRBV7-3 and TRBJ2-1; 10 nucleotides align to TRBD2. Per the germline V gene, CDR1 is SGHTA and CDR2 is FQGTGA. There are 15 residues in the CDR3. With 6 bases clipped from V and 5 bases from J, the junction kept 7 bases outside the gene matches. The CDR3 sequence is CASRPSGGADNEQFF. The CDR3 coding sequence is TGTGCCAGCAGACCGAGCGGGGGGGCCGACAATGAGCAGTTCTTC. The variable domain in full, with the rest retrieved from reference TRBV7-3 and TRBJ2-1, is GAGVSQTPSNKVTEKGKYVELRCDPISGHTALYWYRQSLGQGPEFLIYFQGTGAADDSGLPNDRFFAVRPEGSVSTLKIQRTERGDSAVYLCASRPSGGADNEQFFGPGTRLTVL.

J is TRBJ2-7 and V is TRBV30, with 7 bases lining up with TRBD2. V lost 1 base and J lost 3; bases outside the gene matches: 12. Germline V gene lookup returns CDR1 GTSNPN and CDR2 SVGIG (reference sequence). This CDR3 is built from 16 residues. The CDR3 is CAWSAIGWEGNYEQYF. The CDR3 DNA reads TGTGCCTGGAGTGCAATAGGTTGGGAGGGCAACTACGAGCAGTACTTC.

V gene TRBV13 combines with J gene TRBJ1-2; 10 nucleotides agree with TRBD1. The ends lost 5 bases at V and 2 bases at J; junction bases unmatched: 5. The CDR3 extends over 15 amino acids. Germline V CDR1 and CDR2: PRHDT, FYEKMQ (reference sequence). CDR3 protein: CASSMGGQGNYGYTF. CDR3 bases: TGTGCCAGCAGCATGGGGGGACAGGGGAACTATGGCTACACCTTC.

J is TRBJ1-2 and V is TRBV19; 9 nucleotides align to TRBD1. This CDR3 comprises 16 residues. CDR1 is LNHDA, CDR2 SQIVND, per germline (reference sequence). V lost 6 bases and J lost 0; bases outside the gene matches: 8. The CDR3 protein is CASRTTGGTANYGYTF. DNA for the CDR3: TGTGCCAGTAGGACGACAGGGGGGACAGCTAACTATGGCTACACCTTC.

The CDR3 sequence: CASSLRDRGCYEQYF. CDR3 coding DNA: TGCGCCAGCAGTCTTCGTGACAGGGGCTGCTACGAGCAGTACTTC. The chain employs TRBV23-1 and TRBJ2-7; 8 bases line up with TRBD1. TRBV23-1 is an ORF, with its function uncertain. This CDR3 has 15 amino acids. Trimming removed 4 bases from V and 3 bases from J; junction bases left unmatched: 8.

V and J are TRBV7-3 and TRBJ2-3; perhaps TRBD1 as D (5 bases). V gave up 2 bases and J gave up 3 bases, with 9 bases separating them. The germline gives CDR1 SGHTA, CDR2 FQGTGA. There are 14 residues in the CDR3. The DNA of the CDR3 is TGTGCCAGCAGCTTAGGCCAGGGAACAGATACGCAGTATTTT. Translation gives CASSLGQGTDTQYF.

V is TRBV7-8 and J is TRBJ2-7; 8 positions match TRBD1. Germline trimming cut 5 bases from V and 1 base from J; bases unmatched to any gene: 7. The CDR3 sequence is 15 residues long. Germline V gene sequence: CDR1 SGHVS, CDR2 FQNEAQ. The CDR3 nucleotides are TGTGCCAGCAGCCCTGGACAGGGTCTATCCTACGAGCAGTACTTC. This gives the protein CASSPGQGLSYEQYF.

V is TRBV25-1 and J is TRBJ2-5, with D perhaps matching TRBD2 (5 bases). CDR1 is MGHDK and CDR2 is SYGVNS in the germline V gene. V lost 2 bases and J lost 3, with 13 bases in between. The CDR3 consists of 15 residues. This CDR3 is CASSEGISVEETQYF. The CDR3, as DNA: TGTGCCAGCAGTGAAGGCATTAGCGTGGAAGAGACCCAGTACTTC.

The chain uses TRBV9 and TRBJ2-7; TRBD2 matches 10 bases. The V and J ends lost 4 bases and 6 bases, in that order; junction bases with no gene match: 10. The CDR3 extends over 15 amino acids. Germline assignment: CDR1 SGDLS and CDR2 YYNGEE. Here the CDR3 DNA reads TGTGCCAGCAGCCTGGGAAGCGGGGGGGCGATCGAGCAGTACTTC. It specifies CASSLGSGGAIEQYF.

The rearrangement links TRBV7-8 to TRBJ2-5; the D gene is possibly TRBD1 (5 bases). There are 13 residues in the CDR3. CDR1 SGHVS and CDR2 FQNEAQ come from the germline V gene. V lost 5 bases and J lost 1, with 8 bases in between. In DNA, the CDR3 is TGTGCCAGCAGCCGCGACAGCCAAGAGACCCAGTACTTC. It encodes CASSRDSQETQYF. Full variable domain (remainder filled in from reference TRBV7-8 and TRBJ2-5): GAGVSQSPRYKVAKRGQDVALRCDPISGHVSLFWYQQALGQGPEFLTYFQNEAQLDKSGLPSDRFFAERPEGSVSTLKIQRTQQEDSAVYLCASSRDSQETQYFGPGTRLLVL.

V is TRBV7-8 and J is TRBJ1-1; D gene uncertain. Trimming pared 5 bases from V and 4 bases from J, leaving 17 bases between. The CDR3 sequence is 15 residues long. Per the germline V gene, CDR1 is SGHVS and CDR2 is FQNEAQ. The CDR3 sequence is CASSPRQVGGTEAFF. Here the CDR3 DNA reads TGTGCCAGCAGCCCACGGCAGGTCGGAGGCACTGAAGCTTTCTTT.

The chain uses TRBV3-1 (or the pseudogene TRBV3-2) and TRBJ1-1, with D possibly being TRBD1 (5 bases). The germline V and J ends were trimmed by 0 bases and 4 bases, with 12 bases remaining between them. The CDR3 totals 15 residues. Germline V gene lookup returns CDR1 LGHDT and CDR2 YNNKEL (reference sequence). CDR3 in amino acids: CASSQDREQVTEAFF. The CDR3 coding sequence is TGTGCCAGCAGCCAAGATAGGGAACAGGTCACTGAAGCTTTCTTT.

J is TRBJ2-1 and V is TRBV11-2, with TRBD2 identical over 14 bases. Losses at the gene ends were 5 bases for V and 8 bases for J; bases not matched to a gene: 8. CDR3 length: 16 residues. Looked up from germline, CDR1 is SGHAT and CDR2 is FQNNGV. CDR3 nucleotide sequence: TGTGCCAGCAGCCCCCACGGGACTAGCGGGGGCGATGAGCAGTTCTTC. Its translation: CASSPHGTSGGDEQFF.

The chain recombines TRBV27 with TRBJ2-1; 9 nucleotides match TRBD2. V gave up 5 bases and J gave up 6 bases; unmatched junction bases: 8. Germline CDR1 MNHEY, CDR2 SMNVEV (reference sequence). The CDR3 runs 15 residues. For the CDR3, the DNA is TGTGCCAGCAGTCCAATAGCGGGGGACCCCAATGAGCAGTTCTTC. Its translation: CASSPIAGDPNEQFF.

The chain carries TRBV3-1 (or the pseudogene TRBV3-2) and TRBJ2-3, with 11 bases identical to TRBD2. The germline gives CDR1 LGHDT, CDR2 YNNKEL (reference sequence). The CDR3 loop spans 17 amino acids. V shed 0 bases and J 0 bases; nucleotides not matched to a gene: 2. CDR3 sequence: CASSQEGLAASTDTQYF. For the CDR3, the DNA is TGTGCCAGCAGCCAAGAGGGACTAGCGGCTAGCACAGATACGCAGTATTTT.

CDR3 DNA sequence: TGCAGTGCTCCCACGGACTATGGCTACACCTTC. Protein sequence: CSAPTDYGYTF. The rearrangement uses TRBV20-1 and TRBJ1-2; no firm D call. The CDR3 has 11 residues. Germline-derived CDR1 and CDR2 are DFQATT and SNEGSKA (reference sequence). Trimming took off 5 bases at V and 3 bases at J, with 7 bases between the two ends.

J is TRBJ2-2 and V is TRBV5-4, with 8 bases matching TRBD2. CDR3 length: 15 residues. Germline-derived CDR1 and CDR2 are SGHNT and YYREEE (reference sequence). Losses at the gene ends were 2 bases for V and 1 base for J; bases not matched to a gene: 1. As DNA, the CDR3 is TGTGCCAGCAGCTTTCGGGGGGGGAACACCGGGGAGCTGTTTTTT. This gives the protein CASSFRGGNTGELFF.

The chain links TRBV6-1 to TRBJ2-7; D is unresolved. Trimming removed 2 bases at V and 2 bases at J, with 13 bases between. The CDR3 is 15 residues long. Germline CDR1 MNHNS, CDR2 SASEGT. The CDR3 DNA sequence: TGTGCCAGCAGTGAAATCCTGGGCAGAACCTACGAGCAGTACTTC. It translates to CASSEILGRTYEQYF.

DNA of the CDR3: TGTGCCAGTAGTCAAGGGACAGGGACCGCTAGCACAGATACGCAGTATTTT. Protein: CASSQGTGTASTDTQYF. The genes are TRBV19 and TRBJ2-3; 9 positions match TRBD1. This CDR3 comprises 17 residues. Trimming cost V 5 bases and J 0 bases; bases outside gene matches: 9. Germline V gives CDR1 LNHDA, CDR2 SQIVND (reference sequence).

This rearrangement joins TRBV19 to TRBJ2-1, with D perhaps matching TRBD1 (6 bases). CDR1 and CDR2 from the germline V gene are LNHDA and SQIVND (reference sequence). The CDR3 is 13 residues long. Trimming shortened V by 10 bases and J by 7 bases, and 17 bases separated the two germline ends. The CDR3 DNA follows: TGTGCCACCGGACAGCTATCTTGGAATGAGCAGTTCTTC. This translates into CATGQLSWNEQFF.

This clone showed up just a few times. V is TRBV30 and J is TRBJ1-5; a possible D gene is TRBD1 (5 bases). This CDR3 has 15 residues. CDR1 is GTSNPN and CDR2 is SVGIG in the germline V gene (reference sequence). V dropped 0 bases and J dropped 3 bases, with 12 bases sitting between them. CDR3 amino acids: CAWSVKGLNNQPQHF. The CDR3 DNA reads TGTGCCTGGAGTGTAAAGGGGCTGAACAATCAGCCCCAGCATTTT. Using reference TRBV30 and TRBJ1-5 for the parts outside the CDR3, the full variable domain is SQTIHQWPATLVQPVGSPLSLECTVEGTSNPNLYWYRQAAGRGLQLLFYSVGIGQISSEVPQNLSASRPQDRQFILSSKKLLLSDSGFYLCAWSVKGLNNQPQHFGDGTRLSIL.